These 30 T cell receptor beta chains originate from one sample sequenced in a study of a mutant IDH1 vaccine in newly diagnosed glioma. These receptors have no known antigen. The protocol was immunoSEQ multiplex PCR, while the TCRdb copy is restricted to in-frame clones and leaves out a portion. The profile shows tens of thousands of clones, approximately 71% of them singletons. Time point meaning: week 47, end of study. Doses of 300 ug of mutant IDH1 20-mer peptide were given with topical imiquimod. The material was PBMCs, obtained from a glioma patient whose treatment included an IDH1 peptide vaccine. The receptor set was obtained from a man aged 50-59 years with glioma.

This rearrangement joins TRBV6-1 to TRBJ1-3; TRBD1 agrees at 8 bases. Germline V gene data show CDR1 as MNHNS and CDR2 as SASEGT. V gave up 2 bases and J gave up 2 bases; unmatched junction bases: 5. The CDR3 runs to 16 residues. The CDR3, as DNA: TGTGCCAGCAGTGAAAGGGGGACAGGCACTGGAAACACCATATATTTT. It encodes CASSERGTGTGNTIYF.

This clone was detected only a few times. V usage is TRBV10-2 and J usage is TRBJ2-7; D not resolved. This CDR3 comprises 13 residues. The germline V and J ends were trimmed by 7 bases and 6 bases, with 16 bases remaining between them. Germline lookup yields CDR1 WSHSY and CDR2 SAAADI. This CDR3 reads CASNENSQSEQYF. The CDR3 nucleotides are TGCGCCAGCAACGAGAATTCTCAATCCGAGCAGTACTTC.

V is TRBV19 and J is TRBJ1-1; D is ambiguous. V was shortened by 2 bases and J by 7 bases, with 5 bases between the two germline ends. The CDR3 extends over 11 amino acids. CDR1 and CDR2 (germline): LNHDA, SQIVND (reference sequence). The CDR3 is CASSISSEAFF. The CDR3 DNA is TGTGCCAGTAGTATAAGCAGTGAAGCTTTCTTT. Looking up the rest from reference TRBV19 and TRBJ1-1 gives the full variable domain: DGGITQSPKYLFRKEGQNVTLSCEQNLNHDAMYWYRQDPGQGLRLIYYSQIVNDFQKGDIAEGYSVSREKKESFPLTVTSAQKNPTAFYLCASSISSEAFFGQGTRLTVV.

The J gene is TRBJ2-7, the V gene TRBV7-6; D not certain. The germline V gene encodes CDR1 SGHVS and CDR2 FNYEAQ. This CDR3 contains 16 residues. Trimming removed 1 base from V and 0 bases from J, with 13 bases in between. DNA for the CDR3: TGTGCCAGCAGCTTAGATCCGTCTACAAGCTCCTACGAGCAGTACTTC. Encoded protein: CASSLDPSTSSYEQYF.

CDR3 sequence: CASSETGTYTGELFF. DNA for the CDR3: TGTGCCAGCAGCGAAACCGGGACTTACACCGGGGAGCTGTTTTTT. The chain combines TRBV9 with TRBJ2-2, with D perhaps matching TRBD2 (6 bases). CDR3 length: 15 residues. V was pared by 3 bases and J by 3 bases, with 12 bases between. CDR1 SGDLS and CDR2 YYNGEE come from the germline V gene. The entire variable domain, with the rest obtained from reference TRBV9 and TRBJ2-2, is as follows: DSGVTQTPKHLITATGQRVTLRCSPRSGDLSVYWYQQSLDQGLQFLIQYYNGEERAKGNILERFSAQQFPDLHSELNLSSLELGDSALYFCASSETGTYTGELFFGEGSRLTVL.

The V gene is TRBV5-1, the J gene TRBJ1-4; 7 bases are a match to TRBD1. This CDR3 spans 14 amino acids. Germline values: CDR1 SGHRS, CDR2 YFSETQ. V lost 4 bases and J lost 7; bases outside the gene matches: 7. The CDR3 DNA reads TGCGCCAGCAGCCCAGCAGGGGGTAGTGAAAAACTGTTTTTT. Protein: CASSPAGGSEKLFF.

V and J are TRBV5-5 and TRBJ2-1, with 10 bases aligning to TRBD2. The CDR3 sequence is 13 residues long. Germline CDR1 reads SGHKS; CDR2 reads YYEKEE (reference sequence). With 4 bases clipped from V and 13 bases from J, the junction kept 8 bases outside the gene matches. For the CDR3, the DNA is TGTGCCAGCAGCGACGGACCTAGCGGGGGCCAGTTCTTC. Protein sequence: CASSDGPSGGQFF.

The chain carries TRBV14 and TRBJ1-1; possible D gene TRBD1, 6 bases. The CDR3 runs to 15 residues. V was shortened by 4 bases and J by 7 bases, with 19 bases between the two germline ends. The V gene's germline CDR1 is SGHDN and CDR2 FVKESK. CDR3 sequence: CASSPRGGGAFEAFF. DNA for the CDR3: TGTGCCAGCAGCCCCCGCGGGGGGGGCGCGTTTGAAGCTTTCTTT.

This clone was picked up a small number of times. This chain joins TRBV30 and TRBJ1-5, with 8 positions matching TRBD1. The CDR3 loop spans 14 amino acids. From germline, CDR1 is GTSNPN and CDR2 SVGIG (reference sequence). With V trimmed by 4 bases and J by 4 bases, 6 bases remained unmatched. The CDR3 region is CAWNAQGVNQPQHF. The CDR3 coding sequence is TGTGCCTGGAATGCACAGGGGGTGAATCAGCCCCAGCATTTT.

For this clone: As the CDR3 is not closed by the conserved phenylalanine or tryptophan, this likely results from a read error. No DNA is shown, since the ends of the CDR3 on it are uncertain; the CDR3 is the one TCRdb lists. The chain carries TRBV19 and TRBJ2-3; the table's TRBD2 call for D was not verified on the DNA. The germline gives CDR1 LNHDA, CDR2 SQIVND (reference sequence). The CDR3 has 9 residues if both end residues are counted. The CDR3: CASILGTIP.

The rearrangement uses TRBV5-4 and TRBJ1-2, with a tentative D call TRBD1 (5 bases). The CDR3 is 13 residues long. Germline V gene lookup returns CDR1 SGHNT and CDR2 YYREEE (reference sequence). Trimming cost V 4 bases and J 1 base, with 8 bases left between them. CDR3 amino acids: CASSVDSNYGYTF. CDR3 bases: TGTGCCAGCAGCGTCGACAGTAACTATGGCTACACCTTC. Looking up the rest from reference TRBV5-4 and TRBJ1-2 gives the full variable domain: ETGVTQSPTHLIKTRGQQVTLRCSSQSGHNTVSWYQQALGQGPQFIFQYYREEENGRGNFPPRFSGLQFPNYSSELNVNALELDDSALYLCASSVDSNYGYTFGSGTRLTVV.

The count of this clone is one. The V gene is TRBV5-6, the J gene TRBJ1-2; D might be TRBD1 (6 bases). The CDR3 covers 15 residues. V was trimmed by 5 bases and J by 7 bases, leaving 21 bases between them. The germline CDR1 and CDR2 sequences are SGHDT and YYEEEE. CDR3 region: CASSPPSGAGVGYTF. The CDR3 DNA is TGTGCCAGCAGTCCCCCGTCTGGGGCAGGGGTTGGCTACACCTTC.

The chain uses TRBV7-9 and TRBJ1-2; maybe TRBD1 (6 bases). The V gene's germline CDR1 is SEHNR and CDR2 FQNEAQ (reference sequence). This CDR3 is built from 13 residues. V lost 5 bases and J 7 bases, leaving 14 bases between the germline ends. CDR3 nucleotides: TGTGCCAGCAGCGATCAGGGGCTGGCTGGCTACACCTTC. This codes for CASSDQGLAGYTF.

This clone was found once. The chain combines TRBV7-3 with TRBJ1-1; D is uncertain. Germline V gives CDR1 SGHTA, CDR2 FQGTGA. V was shortened by 5 bases and J by 1 base, with 8 bases between the two germline ends. CDR3 length equals 13 residues. The CDR3 is CASSRTANTEAFF. CDR3 DNA: TGTGCCAGCAGCCGCACAGCGAACACTGAAGCTTTCTTT.

The chain has TRBV10-2 and TRBJ1-1; a possible D gene is TRBD1 (5 bases). CDR3 length equals 16 residues. CDR1 is WSHSY and CDR2 is SAAADI in the germline V gene. The V end lost 7 bases, the J end lost 0 bases, and 18 bases lay between the germline ends. The CDR3 nucleotides read TGCGCCAGCATCCCCGAGGGGTTGGGTCTGAACACTGAAGCTTTCTTT. Protein product: CASIPEGLGLNTEAFF.

The chain carries TRBV19 and TRBJ1-1; D unclear. The V and J ends lost 5 bases and 4 bases respectively, with 14 bases between them. The CDR3 is made up of 14 amino acids. Germline-derived CDR1 and CDR2 are LNHDA and SQIVND (reference sequence). CDR3 residues: CASSPELRPTEAFF. DNA for the CDR3: TGTGCCAGTAGTCCCGAACTTAGGCCCACTGAAGCTTTCTTT.

This chain links TRBV6-5 with TRBJ2-7, with D possibly matching TRBD1 (5 bases). The CDR3 extends over 14 amino acids. Germline lookup yields CDR1 MNHEY and CDR2 SVGAGI. V shed 6 bases and J shed 1 base, with 13 bases lying between them. CDR3: CASRGSRQSYEQYF. CDR3 nucleotides: TGTGCCAGCAGGGGAAGCCGACAGTCCTACGAGCAGTACTTC.

This clone was observed a handful of times. This rearrangement joins TRBV30 to TRBJ1-4, with a tentative D call TRBD1 (5 bases). CDR3 size: 14 residues. CDR1 and CDR2 (germline): GTSNPN, SVGIG (reference sequence). Trimming removed 7 bases at V and 4 bases at J, with 16 bases between. CDR3 DNA: TGTGCCTACCTCGTGCCAGGGATTAATGAAAAACTGTTTTTT. This encodes CAYLVPGINEKLFF. Full variable domain (missing parts from reference TRBV30 and TRBJ1-4): SQTIHQWPATLVQPVGSPLSLECTVEGTSNPNLYWYRQAAGRGLQLLFYSVGIGQISSEVPQNLSASRPQDRQFILSSKKLLLSDSGFYLCAYLVPGINEKLFFGSGTQLSVL.

The chain couples TRBV7-9 to TRBJ2-4; 15 bases align to TRBD2. Germline V gives CDR1 SEHNR, CDR2 FQNEAQ (reference sequence). V lost 5 bases and J lost 0; bases outside the gene matches: 5. This CDR3 is built from 18 residues. CDR3 sequence (DNA): TGTGCCAGCAGCCCTGGACTAGCGGGGGGGTCAGCCAAAAACATTCAGTACTTC. Its translation: CASSPGLAGGSAKNIQYF.

V gene TRBV27 combines with J gene TRBJ2-5; TRBD1 aligns across 9 bases. Unmatched junction bases numbered 9, after V lost 5 bases and J lost 5 bases. Germline V CDR1 and CDR2: MNHEY, SMNVEV (reference sequence). This CDR3 has 15 amino acids. As DNA, the CDR3 is TGTGCCAGCAGTCATTGGGGACAGGGTGGCGAGACCCAGTACTTC. Protein: CASSHWGQGGETQYF.

This chain links TRBV29-1 with TRBJ1-1; D gene uncertain. The germline V gene has CDR1 SQVTM and CDR2 ANQGSEA. V was cut by 6 bases and J by 1 base, with 6 bases left in between. The CDR3 spans 11 residues. Written as DNA, the CDR3 is TGCAGCGTCCAGGAGAACACTGAAGCTTTCTTT. Translated, it gives CSVQENTEAFF.

The genes are TRBV6-5 and TRBJ2-7; D is perhaps TRBD2 (7 bases). Germline assignment: CDR1 MNHEY and CDR2 SVGAGI. Trimming shortened V by 6 bases and J by 6 bases, and 15 bases separated the two germline ends. CDR3 size: 13 residues. This CDR3 reads CASSPRRGAEQYF. CDR3 nucleotides: TGTGCCAGCAGCCCGAGACGGGGGGCCGAGCAGTACTTC.

This rearrangement joins TRBV5-1 to TRBJ1-1; 9 nucleotides align to TRBD1. Germline values: CDR1 SGHRS, CDR2 YFSETQ. With 0 bases clipped from V and 5 bases from J, the junction kept 8 bases outside the gene matches. The length of the CDR3 is 16 residues. In DNA form, the CDR3 reads TGCGCCAGCAGCTTGGGAGGGACAGGGCTCGAGACTGAAGCTTTCTTT. Translating gives CASSLGGTGLETEAFF.

This sequence joins TRBV30 and TRBJ1-3; TRBD1 is a possible D gene (5 bases). The germline V and J ends were trimmed by 8 bases and 1 base, with 9 bases remaining between them. The CDR3 has 12 residues. CDR1 is GTSNPN, CDR2 SVGIG, per germline (reference sequence). The CDR3: CALRGSGNTIYF. The CDR3 region has the DNA TGTGCCCTGCGGGGGTCTGGAAACACCATATATTTT.

This chain connects TRBV10-3 to TRBJ2-5; D is undetermined. Trimming took 7 bases from V and 4 from J, leaving 13 bases between them. CDR3 length: 13 amino acids. CDR1 is ENHRY and CDR2 is SYGVKD in the germline V gene. The CDR3 reads CAINSSPVETQYF. CDR3 sequence (DNA): TGTGCCATCAACTCTAGTCCCGTAGAGACCCAGTACTTC.

J is TRBJ1-5 and V is TRBV4-2, with D possibly TRBD1 on 5 matching bases. CDR3 length: 15 residues. Trimming removed 0 bases at V and 7 bases at J, with 13 bases between. From germline, CDR1 is LGHNA and CDR2 YNFKEQ. The CDR3 protein is CASSQDLYGDQPQHF. In nucleotides, the CDR3 is TGTGCCAGCAGCCAAGATCTCTACGGGGACCAGCCCCAGCATTTT.

This clone has only a few counts. The chain combines TRBV5-4 with TRBJ2-2; D gene uncertain. This CDR3 comprises 13 residues. V shed 4 bases and J shed 1 base, with 5 bases lying between them. CDR1 and CDR2 from the germline V gene are SGHNT and YYREEE (reference sequence). CDR3 nucleotide sequence: TGTGCCAGCAGCCGAGAGAACACCGGGGAGCTGTTTTTT. This encodes CASSRENTGELFF.

The chain links TRBV13 to TRBJ2-2; D gene unclear. V shed 2 bases and J shed 2 bases, with 3 bases lying between them. CDR3 length: 13 residues. Germline CDR1 and CDR2: PRHDT and FYEKMQ (reference sequence). This chain's CDR3 is CASSLYNTGELFF. As DNA, the CDR3 is TGTGCCAGCAGCTTATACAACACCGGGGAGCTGTTTTTT.

The gene calls are TRBV30 and TRBJ2-3, with unresolved D. This CDR3 region has 11 residues. Germline CDR1 GTSNPN, CDR2 SVGIG (reference sequence). V lost 0 bases to trimming and J lost 8 bases, with 6 bases between them. The CDR3 region is CAWSVGSTQYF. DNA of the CDR3: TGTGCCTGGAGTGTAGGAAGTACGCAGTATTTT.

This clone turned up a few times. The J gene is TRBJ2-7, the V gene TRBV7-2, with D possibly matching TRBD1 (6 bases). The CDR3 has 15 amino acids. The V gene's germline CDR1 is SGHTA and CDR2 FQGNSA. Trimming stripped 5 bases from V and 2 bases from J, with 16 bases between. CDR3 bases: TGTGCCAGCAGCGACGGACAGTGGGTAACCTACGAGCAGTACTTC. Translation gives CASSDGQWVTYEQYF.